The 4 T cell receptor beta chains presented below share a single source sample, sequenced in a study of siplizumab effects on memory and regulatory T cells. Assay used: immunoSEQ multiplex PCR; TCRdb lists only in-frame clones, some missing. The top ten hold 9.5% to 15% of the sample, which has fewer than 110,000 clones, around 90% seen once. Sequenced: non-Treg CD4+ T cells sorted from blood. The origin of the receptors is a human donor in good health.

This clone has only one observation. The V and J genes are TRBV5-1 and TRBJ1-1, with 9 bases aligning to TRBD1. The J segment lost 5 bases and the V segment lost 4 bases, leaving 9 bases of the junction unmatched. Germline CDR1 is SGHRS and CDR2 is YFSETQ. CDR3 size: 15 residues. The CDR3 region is CASSERTGGGTEAFF. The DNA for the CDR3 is TGCGCCAGCAGCGAAAGAACAGGGGGCGGGACTGAAGCTTTCTTT. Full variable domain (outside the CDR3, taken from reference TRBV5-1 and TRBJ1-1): KAGVTQTPRYLIKTRGQQVTLSCSPISGHRSVSWYQQTPGQGLQFLFEYFSETQRNKGNFPGRFSGRQFSNSRSEMNVSTLELGDSALYLCASSERTGGGTEAFFGQGTRLTVV.

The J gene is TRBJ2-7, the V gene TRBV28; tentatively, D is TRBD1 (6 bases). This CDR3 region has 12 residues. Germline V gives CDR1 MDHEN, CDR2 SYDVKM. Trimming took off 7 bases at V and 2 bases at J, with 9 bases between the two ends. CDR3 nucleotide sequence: TGTGCCAGCACAGGGGAACCCTACGAGCAGTACTTC. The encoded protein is CASTGEPYEQYF.

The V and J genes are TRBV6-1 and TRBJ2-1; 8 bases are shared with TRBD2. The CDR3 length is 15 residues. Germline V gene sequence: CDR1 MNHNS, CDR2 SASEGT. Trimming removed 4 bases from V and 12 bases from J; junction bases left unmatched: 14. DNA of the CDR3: TGTGCCAGCAGTGTACGGCTAGCGGGTTCGGGTGGGCAGTTCTTC. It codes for CASSVRLAGSGGQFF.

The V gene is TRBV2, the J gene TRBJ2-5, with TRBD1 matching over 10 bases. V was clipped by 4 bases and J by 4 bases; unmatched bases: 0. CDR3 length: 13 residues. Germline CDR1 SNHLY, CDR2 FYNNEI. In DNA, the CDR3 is TGTGCCAGCAGTGGGACAGGGGGAGAGACCCAGTACTTC. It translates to CASSGTGGETQYF.